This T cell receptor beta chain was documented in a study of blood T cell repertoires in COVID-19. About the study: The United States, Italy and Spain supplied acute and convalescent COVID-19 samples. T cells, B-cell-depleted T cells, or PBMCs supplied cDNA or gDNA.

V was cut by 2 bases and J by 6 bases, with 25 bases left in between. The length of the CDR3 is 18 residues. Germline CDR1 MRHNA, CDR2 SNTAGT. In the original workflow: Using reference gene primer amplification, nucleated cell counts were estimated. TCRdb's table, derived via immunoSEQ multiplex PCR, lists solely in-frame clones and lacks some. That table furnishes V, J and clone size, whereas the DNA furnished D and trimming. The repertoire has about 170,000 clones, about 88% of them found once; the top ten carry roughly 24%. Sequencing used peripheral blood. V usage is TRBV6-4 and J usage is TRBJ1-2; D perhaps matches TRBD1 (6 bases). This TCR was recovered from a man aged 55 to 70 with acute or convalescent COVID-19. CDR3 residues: CASSDTAGELEYGHGYTF. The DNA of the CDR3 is TGTGCCAGCAGTGACACAGCAGGGGAGTTAGAATATGGTCATGGCTACACCTTC.